These 24 T cell receptor beta chains share one sample of origin, sequenced in a study of technical replicates of blood from four donors. Clones were read by immunoSEQ multiplex PCR, and TCRdb kept only the in-frame ones, dropping some. The data show some 49,000 clones, around nine tenths seen once. Sequencing was performed on PBMCs. The receptors come from a human donor in good health. Some clones in this sample may be carry-over from other donors' samples.

This clone has only one observation. The rearrangement uses TRBV5-1 and TRBJ2-3; TRBD2 matches at 15 bases. Germline V CDR1 and CDR2: SGHRS, YFSETQ. The CDR3 runs to 15 residues. After removal of 4 bases from V and 6 bases from J, the junction contained 3 bases not matched to a gene. In nucleotides, the CDR3 is TGCGCCAGCAGCCGTGGGACTAGCGGGGGGGATACGCAGTATTTT. It yields the protein CASSRGTSGGDTQYF. Complete variable domain (other parts from reference TRBV5-1 and TRBJ2-3): KAGVTQTPRYLIKTRGQQVTLSCSPISGHRSVSWYQQTPGQGLQFLFEYFSETQRNKGNFPGRFSGRQFSNSRSEMNVSTLELGDSALYLCASSRGTSGGDTQYFGPGTRLTVL.

The J gene is TRBJ2-1, the V gene TRBV7-6, with 7 bases lining up with TRBD2. V dropped 0 bases and J dropped 9; count of bases not matched to a gene: 5. The CDR3 contains 14 residues. Per the germline V gene, CDR1 is SGHVS and CDR2 is FNYEAQ. Here the CDR3 reads CASSLADGEGEQFF. The CDR3 region has the DNA TGTGCCAGCAGCTTAGCTGACGGGGAGGGTGAGCAGTTCTTC.

The chain recombines TRBV19 with TRBJ2-2; no firm D call. V lost 10 bases to trimming and J lost 3 bases, with 15 bases between them. The germline V gene encodes CDR1 LNHDA and CDR2 SQIVND (reference sequence). There are 14 residues in the CDR3. The CDR3 loop reads CATRRGSDTGELFF. The CDR3 nucleotides read TGTGCCACAAGGAGAGGATCGGACACCGGGGAGCTGTTTTTT.

The J gene is TRBJ1-6, the V gene TRBV11-3; tentatively, D is TRBD1 (6 bases). With 6 bases removed from V and 7 bases from J, the gap between germline ends came to 13 bases. The CDR3 sequence is 14 residues long. The germline V gene has CDR1 SGHNT and CDR2 YENEEA. CDR3 bases: TGTGCCAGCAGTTTGGACAGCCTGAATTCACCCCTCCACTTT. Translating it yields CASSLDSLNSPLHF.

V and J are TRBV20-1 and TRBJ2-1; no firm D call. Trimming stripped 5 bases from V and 9 bases from J, with 11 bases between. The CDR3 is made up of 11 amino acids. In germline, CDR1 is DFQATT, CDR2 SNEGSKA (reference sequence). The CDR3 nucleotides read TGCAGTGCTTACGACACCCGTGAGCAGTTCTTC. The encoded protein is CSAYDTREQFF.

The chain combines TRBV4-1 with TRBJ2-2; 7 bases are a match to TRBD2. J lost 0 bases, V lost 6 bases, and 7 bases had no gene match. Germline CDR1 and CDR2: MGHRA and YSYEKL. The CDR3 spans 16 residues. CDR3 protein: CASRLGGKTNTGELFF. DNA for the CDR3: TGCGCCAGCAGACTGGGGGGGAAAACGAACACCGGGGAGCTGTTTTTT.

CDR3 coding DNA: TGTGCCAGCAGCCCTCGACAGAATAGCAATCAGCCCCAGCATTTT. Encoded protein: CASSPRQNSNQPQHF. The genes are TRBV6-5 and TRBJ1-5; the D gene is possibly TRBD1 (5 bases). The CDR3 covers 15 residues. Trimming took 6 bases from V and 0 from J, leaving 12 bases between them. CDR1 and CDR2 from the germline V gene are MNHEY and SVGAGI.

CDR3 in DNA: TGTGCCAGCAGATCTAGTCCTCGGGGGGCCAAAAACATTCAGTACTTC. This gives the protein CASRSSPRGAKNIQYF. The rearrangement uses TRBV7-2 and TRBJ2-4, with D tentatively TRBD2 (6 bases). The CDR3 length is 16 residues. Trimming removed 6 bases from V and 1 base from J, with 16 bases in between. Per the germline V gene, CDR1 is SGHTA and CDR2 is FQGNSA.

This chain connects TRBV6-6 to TRBJ2-7; 8 bases are shared with TRBD2. J lost 3 bases, V lost 5 bases, and 6 bases had no gene match. This CDR3 region has 14 residues. Per germline, CDR1 MNHNY and CDR2 SVGAGI (reference sequence). CDR3 DNA sequence: TGTGCCAGCAGTCTAACCGGGACTAGCTACGAGCAGTACTTC. Translated: CASSLTGTSYEQYF.

The V and J genes are TRBV5-1 and TRBJ2-1; the match to TRBD2 covers 11 bases. Germline V gene data show CDR1 as SGHRS and CDR2 as YFSETQ. The CDR3 has 16 residues. The junction had 7 bases not matched to a gene; V was cut back by 5 bases and J by 3 bases. CDR3 protein: CASSFPGTSGYNEQFF. As DNA, the CDR3 is TGCGCCAGCAGTTTCCCCGGGACTAGCGGCTACAATGAGCAGTTCTTC. Combining the CDR3 with reference TRBV5-1 and TRBJ2-1 gives the whole variable domain KAGVTQTPRYLIKTRGQQVTLSCSPISGHRSVSWYQQTPGQGLQFLFEYFSETQRNKGNFPGRFSGRQFSNSRSEMNVSTLELGDSALYLCASSFPGTSGYNEQFFGPGTRLTVL.

CDR3 sequence reads: CASSLDLGYLRGEQYF. The CDR3 DNA reads as TGTGCCAGCAGCTTAGATTTGGGTTACTTACGGGGCGAGCAGTACTTC. The chain carries TRBV7-9 and TRBJ2-7; a weak D match, TRBD2 (5 bases). Germline V gene sequence: CDR1 SEHNR, CDR2 FQNEAQ (reference sequence). The ends were cut back, 1 base at V and 6 bases at J, with 19 bases in the middle. The CDR3 length is 16 residues.

The V gene is TRBV15, the J gene TRBJ2-3; 8 bases map to TRBD2. This CDR3 has 14 residues. The germline CDR1 and CDR2 sequences are LNHNV and YYDKDF (reference sequence). The ends lost 7 bases at V and 5 bases at J; junction bases unmatched: 8. CDR3: CATTGQRELDTQYF. As DNA, the CDR3 is TGTGCCACCACAGGCCAGCGGGAGCTAGATACGCAGTATTTT.

The chain has TRBV6-5 and TRBJ2-7; possibly TRBD1 for D (5 bases). The germline CDR1 and CDR2 sequences are MNHEY and SVGAGI. Trimming left V 6 bases short and J 1 base short, with 13 bases between. This CDR3 comprises 14 residues. The CDR3 DNA is TGTGCCAGCAGCGTAAGACAGACTTCCTACGAGCAGTACTTC. Encoded protein: CASSVRQTSYEQYF.

This chain links TRBV2 with TRBJ2-1, with 7 bases matching TRBD2. This CDR3 contains 18 residues. After removal of 6 bases from V and 7 bases from J, the junction contained 21 bases not matched to a gene. Germline V gene sequence: CDR1 SNHLY, CDR2 FYNNEI. CDR3: CASSGALTAAGAKNEQFF. The DNA of the CDR3 is TGTGCCAGCAGCGGGGCCCTAACAGCGGCGGGAGCGAAAAATGAGCAGTTCTTC.

The V and J genes are TRBV6-1 and TRBJ2-7, with TRBD2 matching 10 bases. Per the germline V gene, CDR1 is MNHNS and CDR2 is SASEGT. CDR3 length: 15 residues. V lost 7 bases to trimming and J lost 1 base; unmatched junction nucleotides: 7. The CDR3: CASTSRTSGSYEQYF. In DNA form, the CDR3 reads TGTGCCAGCACCTCAAGGACTAGCGGATCCTACGAGCAGTACTTC.

This chain connects TRBV6-6 to TRBJ2-7; D call uncertain. Trimming cost V 5 bases and J 3 bases, with 5 bases left between them. Germline CDR1 MNHNY, CDR2 SVGAGI (reference sequence). CDR3 length: 11 amino acids. The CDR3 sequence: CASSLLYEQYF. Here the CDR3 DNA reads TGTGCCAGCAGTCTTCTCTACGAGCAGTACTTC.

The chain recombines TRBV4-3 with TRBJ1-2; TRBD1 matches at 7 bases. The length of the CDR3 is 15 residues. J was trimmed by 8 bases and V by 3 bases; bases with no gene match: 12. Germline CDR1 is LGHNA and CDR2 is YSLEER. The CDR3 spells CASSQSRMGQWGYTF. The CDR3 nucleotides are TGCGCCAGCAGCCAGTCGAGGATGGGACAGTGGGGCTACACCTTC.

J is TRBJ1-6 and V is TRBV5-6, with 10 bases fitting TRBD1. The CDR3 is 15 residues long. The V gene end was trimmed by 3 bases and the J gene end by 5 bases; junction bases not matched to a gene: 2. The germline gives CDR1 SGHDT, CDR2 YYEEEE. CDR3 nucleotides: TGTGCCAGCAGCTGGGGGACAGGGGATAATTCACCCCTCCACTTT. It codes for CASSWGTGDNSPLHF.

The chain couples TRBV7-3 to TRBJ2-1; 7 bases are shared with TRBD1. Germline-derived CDR1 and CDR2 are SGHTA and FQGTGA. CDR3 length: 18 amino acids. V lost 0 bases, J lost 5 bases, and 13 bases stayed unmatched. The CDR3 nucleotides read TGTGCCAGCAGCTTAACTGCTGCCGCGACAGGGTCCCACAATGAGCAGTTCTTC. The encoded protein is CASSLTAAATGSHNEQFF.

The genes are TRBV7-9 and TRBJ2-7; weak D call: TRBD2 (5 bases). CDR3 length: 13 amino acids. Trimming cost V 6 bases and J 2 bases, with 11 bases left between them. Germline loops: CDR1 SEHNR, CDR2 FQNEAQ (reference sequence). The CDR3 nucleotides are TGTGCCAGCAGATACGCGGGTACCTACGAGCAGTACTTC. Translating gives CASRYAGTYEQYF.

The V gene is TRBV18, the J gene TRBJ1-5, with D hard to call. V was cut by 4 bases and J by 4 bases, with 8 bases left in between. Germline V gene data show CDR1 as KGHSH and CDR2 as LQKENI. CDR3 length: 13 amino acids. The CDR3, as DNA: TGTGCCAGCTCACTGGCGGAAAATCAGCCCCAGCATTTT. It is translated as CASSLAENQPQHF. The whole variable domain, remainder taken from reference TRBV18 and TRBJ1-5, is NAGVMQNPRHLVRRRGQEARLRCSPMKGHSHVYWYRQLPEEGLKFMVYLQKENIIDESGMPKERFSAEFPKEGPSILRIQQVVRGDSAAYFCASSLAENQPQHFGDGTRLSIL.

The chain links TRBV6-1 to TRBJ1-2; possible D gene TRBD1, 5 bases. The V gene lost 8 bases and the J gene lost 4 bases, with 14 bases spanning the gap. This CDR3 spans 13 amino acids. CDR1 is MNHNS and CDR2 is SASEGT in the germline V gene. DNA of the CDR3: TGTGCCAGCCTTGGGGCTTATTCCTATGGCTACACCTTC. Protein: CASLGAYSYGYTF.

The gene calls are TRBV6-1 and TRBJ2-3; TRBD2 aligns across 8 bases. Germline V gene sequence: CDR1 MNHNS, CDR2 SASEGT. This CDR3 has 14 residues. V trimming: 6 bases; J trimming: 4 bases; junction bases outside the gene matches: 6. CDR3 DNA: TGTGCCAGCAGGTCGAGCGGGAGACCAGATACGCAGTATTTT. Translating gives CASRSSGRPDTQYF.

This clone has only one observation. The rearrangement joins TRBV15 to TRBJ1-1; the D is unclear. Germline lookup yields CDR1 LNHNV and CDR2 YYDKDF (reference sequence). The CDR3 length is 16 residues. The ends were cut back, 5 bases at V and 1 base at J, with 17 bases in the middle. The chain's CDR3 is CATSGRASTWNTEAFF. The CDR3 region has the DNA TGTGCCACCAGCGGGCGGGCTTCCACTTGGAACACTGAAGCTTTCTTT.